A selection of T cell receptor beta chains follows, all from one sample in a study of blood T cell repertoires in COVID-19. Sequenced by immunoSEQ multiplex PCR; TCRdb stores in-frame clones only, minus some. The sample records tens of thousands of clones, 85% being singletons. The sequenced sample consisted of peripheral blood. Receptors were obtained from a human donor in a cohort sampled during active COVID-19. Both conserved end residues are part of each CDR3. The order of the fields is CDR3 protein, V gene, J gene.

CDR3 protein: CASSSGTSVEQYF
V gene: TRBV7-2
J gene: TRBJ2-7

CDR3 protein: CASRLYQGAYEQYF
V gene: TRBV27
J gene: TRBJ2-7

CDR3 protein: CASSKITGTGGFTGELFF
V gene: TRBV27
J gene: TRBJ2-2

CDR3 protein: CATEQGTGYGYTF
V gene: TRBV24-1
J gene: TRBJ1-2

CDR3 protein: CASSLRENTGELFF
V gene: TRBV5-4
J gene: TRBJ2-2

CDR3 protein: CASSLGGRTNTGELFF
V gene: TRBV5-1
J gene: TRBJ2-2

CDR3 protein: CATSDLAADSYNEQFF
V gene: TRBV24-1
J gene: TRBJ2-1

CDR3 protein: CASSLNDRVATQYF
V gene: TRBV7-3
J gene: TRBJ2-5

CDR3 protein: CASSPGTRYNEQFF
V gene: TRBV11-1
J gene: TRBJ2-1

CDR3 protein: CASSLGWRDPTDTQYF
V gene: TRBV7-9
J gene: TRBJ2-3

CDR3 protein: CATSNPDRGAGDTQYF
V gene: TRBV15
J gene: TRBJ2-3

CDR3 protein: CSASRLTGDVTDTQYF
V gene: TRBV20-1
J gene: TRBJ2-3

CDR3 protein: CASSYVPGSTYNEQFF
V gene: TRBV6-2/TRBV6-3
J gene: TRBJ2-1

CDR3 protein: CASSLNGASDAKNIQYF
V gene: TRBV7-2
J gene: TRBJ2-4

CDR3 protein: CASTSGGSGNTIYF
V gene: TRBV6-5
J gene: TRBJ1-3

CDR3 protein: CASSAPRELAGVTGELFF
V gene: TRBV9
J gene: TRBJ2-2

CDR3 protein: CASSLTANTGELFF
V gene: TRBV5-8
J gene: TRBJ2-2

CDR3 protein: CASSLTGSSYEQYF
V gene: TRBV5-1
J gene: TRBJ2-7

CDR3 protein: CAWSARGLAGETEQFF
V gene: TRBV30
J gene: TRBJ2-1

CDR3 protein: CASSLRASGKYNEQFF
V gene: TRBV7-6
J gene: TRBJ2-1

CDR3 protein: CASSLYRGSVELFF
V gene: TRBV28
J gene: TRBJ2-2

CDR3 protein: CASSQDLAGVSTDTQYF
V gene: TRBV14
J gene: TRBJ2-3

CDR3 protein: CASSENYSGELFF
V gene: TRBV2
J gene: TRBJ2-2

CDR3 protein: CASAESPGTGIGPNYGYTF
V gene: TRBV5-1
J gene: TRBJ1-2

CDR3 protein: CASTATGDTEAFF
V gene: TRBV6-5
J gene: TRBJ1-1

CDR3 protein: CASSVDGRLYEQYF
V gene: TRBV2
J gene: TRBJ2-7

CDR3 protein: CASSPGPGQGISPLHF
V gene: TRBV7-9
J gene: TRBJ1-6

CDR3 protein: CASSFRTDTQYF
V gene: TRBV19
J gene: TRBJ2-3

CDR3 protein: CASSLGPGVMYEQYF
V gene: TRBV7-2
J gene: TRBJ2-7

CDR3 protein: CAIREDRGLVNEQFF
V gene: TRBV10-3
J gene: TRBJ2-1

CDR3 protein: CASSYSSQGRGYTF
V gene: TRBV6-5
J gene: TRBJ1-2

CDR3 protein: CASSAGVSLAYEQYF
V gene: TRBV9
J gene: TRBJ2-7